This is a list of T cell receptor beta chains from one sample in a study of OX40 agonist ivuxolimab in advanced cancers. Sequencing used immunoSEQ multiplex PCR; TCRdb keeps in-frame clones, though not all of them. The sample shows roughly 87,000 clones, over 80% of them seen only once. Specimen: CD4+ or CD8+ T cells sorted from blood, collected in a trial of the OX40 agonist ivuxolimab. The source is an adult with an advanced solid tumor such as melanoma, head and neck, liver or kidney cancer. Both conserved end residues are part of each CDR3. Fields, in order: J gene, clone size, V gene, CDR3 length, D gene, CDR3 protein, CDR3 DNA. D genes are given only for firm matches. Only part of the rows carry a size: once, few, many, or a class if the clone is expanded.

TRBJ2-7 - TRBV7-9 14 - CASSLALGVSEQYF TGTGCCAGCAGCTTAGCGCTAGGGGTGAGCGAGCAGTACTTC
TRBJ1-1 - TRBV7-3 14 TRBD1 CASSPGTGATEAFF TGTGCCAGCAGCCCGGGGACAGGGGCTACTGAAGCTTTCTTT
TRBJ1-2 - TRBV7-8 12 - CASSPAGMGYTF TGTGCCAGCAGCCCGGCGGGTATGGGCTACACCTTC
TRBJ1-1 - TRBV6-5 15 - CASSSHPAGRGEAFF TGTGCCAGCAGTTCCCACCCCGCAGGGCGAGGTGAAGCTTTCTTT
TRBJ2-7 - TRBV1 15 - CTSSQGAGLPYEQYF TGCACCAGCAGCCAGGGAGCGGGGTTGCCCTACGAGCAGTACTTC
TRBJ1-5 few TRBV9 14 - CASSPGTSNQPQHF TGTGCCAGCAGCCCCGGGACAAGTAATCAGCCCCAGCATTTT
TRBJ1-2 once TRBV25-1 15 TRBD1 CASSERQGSNYGYTF TGTGCCAGCAGTGAACGACAGGGGTCTAACTATGGCTACACCTTC
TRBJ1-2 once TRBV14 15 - CASSQQSGRDYGYTF TGTGCCAGCAGCCAACAATCTGGACGGGACTATGGCTACACCTTC
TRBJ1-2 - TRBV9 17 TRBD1 CASTLLDRGPEKYGYTF TGTGCCAGCACCTTACTGGACAGGGGCCCCGAAAAGTATGGCTACACCTTC
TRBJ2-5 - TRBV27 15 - CASSLLSGAGETQYF TGTGCCAGCAGTTTATTGTCGGGGGCCGGAGAGACCCAGTACTTC
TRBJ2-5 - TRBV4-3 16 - CASSHSLAYRQETQYF TGCGCCAGCAGCCACTCGCTCGCCTACCGCCAAGAGACCCAGTACTTC
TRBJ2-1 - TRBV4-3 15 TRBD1 CASALWDRDGNEQFF TGCGCCAGCGCCCTCTGGGACAGGGATGGGAATGAGCAGTTCTTC
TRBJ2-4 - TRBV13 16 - CASSSREGPPRNIQYF TGTGCCAGCAGCTCCCGCGAGGGGCCGCCTCGGAACATTCAGTACTTC
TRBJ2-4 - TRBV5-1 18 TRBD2 CASSGNLAGGGTKNIQYF TGCGCCAGCAGCGGGAACTTAGCGGGGGGCGGAACCAAAAACATTCAGTACTTC
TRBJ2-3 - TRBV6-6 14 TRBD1 CASSPPQGSDTQYF TGTGCCAGCAGTCCTCCACAGGGGTCAGATACGCAGTATTTT
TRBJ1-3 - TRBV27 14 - CASSPGVSGNTIYF TGTGCCAGCAGTCCAGGAGTCTCTGGAAACACCATATATTTT
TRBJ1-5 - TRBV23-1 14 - CATPHGGQNQPQHF TGCGCCACCCCTCACGGAGGACAGAATCAGCCCCAGCATTTT
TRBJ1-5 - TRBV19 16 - CASSIGTGGFNQPQHF TGTGCCAGTAGTATAGGGACCGGGGGGTTCAATCAGCCCCAGCATTTT
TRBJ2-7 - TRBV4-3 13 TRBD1 CASSPGQDYEQYF TGCGCCAGCAGCCCAGGACAGGACTACGAGCAGTACTTC
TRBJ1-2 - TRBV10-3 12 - CAILGPEGGYTF TGTGCCATCCTGGGTCCAGAGGGCGGCTACACCTTC
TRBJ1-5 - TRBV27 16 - CASSPSAGAVGQPQHF TGTGCCAGCAGTCCCTCGGCAGGAGCGGTAGGCCAGCCCCAGCATTTT
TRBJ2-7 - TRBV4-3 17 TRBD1 CASSQDPFGQGSDEQYF TGCGCCAGCAGCCAAGATCCCTTCGGACAGGGATCGGACGAGCAGTACTTC
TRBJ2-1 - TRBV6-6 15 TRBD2 CASSFSGGDYNEQFF TGTGCCAGCAGTTTTAGCGGGGGGGACTACAATGAGCAGTTCTTC
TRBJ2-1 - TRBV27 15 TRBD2 CASSPGTSGGNEQFF TGTGCCAGCAGTCCCGGGACTAGCGGGGGGAATGAGCAGTTCTTC
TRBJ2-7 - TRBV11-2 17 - CASSLPIIPLATYEQYF TGTGCCAGCAGCTTACCCATCATTCCCTTGGCGACTTACGAGCAGTACTTC
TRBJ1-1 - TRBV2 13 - CASSERGVHEAFF TGTGCCAGCAGTGAGAGGGGAGTCCATGAAGCTTTCTTT
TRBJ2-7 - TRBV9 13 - CASSVGGSYEQYF TGTGCCAGCAGCGTAGGTGGTTCCTACGAGCAGTACTTC
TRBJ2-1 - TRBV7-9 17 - CASSLESLAGTYNEQFF TGTGCCAGCAGCTTAGAGAGCCTGGCAGGAACCTACAATGAGCAGTTCTTC
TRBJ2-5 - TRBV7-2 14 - CASSHLEGQETQYF TGTGCCAGCAGCCACCTCGAGGGACAAGAGACCCAGTACTTC
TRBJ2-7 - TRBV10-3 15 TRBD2 CAISESPSGAYEQYF TGTGCCATCAGTGAGTCCCCTAGCGGGGCATACGAGCAGTACTTC
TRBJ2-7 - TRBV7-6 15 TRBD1 CASSLDPGTGSEQYF TGTGCCAGCAGCTTAGATCCCGGGACAGGGTCCGAGCAGTACTTC
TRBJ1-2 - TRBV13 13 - CASSPRQGGLGTF TGTGCCAGCAGCCCCCGGCAGGGTGGGCTGGGCACCTTC
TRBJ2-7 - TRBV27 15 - CASSLSASRGGEQYF TGTGCCAGCAGTTTATCGGCGTCAAGGGGCGGCGAGCAGTACTTC